This T cell receptor beta chain was sequenced for a study of blood T cell repertoires in COVID-19. Sequenced by immunoSEQ multiplex PCR; TCRdb stores in-frame clones only, minus some. The table shows some 170,000 clones, with approximately 82% occurring only once. The CDR3 runs to 18 residues. Germline lookup yields CDR1 MGHRA and CDR2 YSYEKL. V gave up 0 bases and J gave up 0 bases, with 17 bases separating them. Cohort assignment relied on participant-reported clinical history. This rearrangement joins TRBV4-1 to TRBJ1-1; D is uncertain. The TCR was taken from a man aged 45-60 years who had recovered from COVID-19. Material for sequencing was PBMCs or T cells enriched from blood (not recorded which). The CDR3 loop reads CASSQDRSGRTMNTEAFF. In nucleotides, the CDR3 is TGCGCCAGCAGCCAAGATCGTTCTGGCCGAACCATGAACACTGAAGCTTTCTTT.